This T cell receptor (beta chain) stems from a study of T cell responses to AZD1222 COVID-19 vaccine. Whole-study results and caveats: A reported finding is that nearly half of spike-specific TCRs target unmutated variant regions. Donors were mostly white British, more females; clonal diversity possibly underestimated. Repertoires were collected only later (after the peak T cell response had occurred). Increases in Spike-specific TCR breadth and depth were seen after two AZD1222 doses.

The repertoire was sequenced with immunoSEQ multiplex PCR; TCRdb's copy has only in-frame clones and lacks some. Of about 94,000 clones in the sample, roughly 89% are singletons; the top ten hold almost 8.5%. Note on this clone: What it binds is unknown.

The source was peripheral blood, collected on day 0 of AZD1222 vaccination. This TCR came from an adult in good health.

The CDR3, as DNA: TGTGCCAGCATCAGAAGGGGCGGGAACACTGAAGCTTTCTTT. Protein: CASIRRGGNTEAFF. The chain joins TRBV28 to TRBJ1-1; D may be TRBD1 (5 bases). Germline lookup yields CDR1 MDHEN and CDR2 SYDVKM. CDR3 length: 14 amino acids. Trimming left V 7 bases short and J 1 base short, with 13 bases between.